These 13 T cell receptor beta chains share one sample of origin, sequenced in a study of tumor-infiltrating lymphocytes in oesophageal squamous cell carcinoma. TCRdb itself ran the PCR reads through MiXCR, one entry per CDR3 protein. This sample has about 14,000 distinct CDR3 sequences, with approximately 45% found just once. The source material was blood. Receptors were obtained from a male donor with esophageal squamous cell carcinoma.

The J gene is TRBJ2-5, the V gene TRBV6-6, with TRBD1 identical over 12 bases. Near its end, the DNA agrees better with TRBJ2-1, so the J call may be wrong. The CDR3 is 15 residues long. Germline CDR1 is MNHNY and CDR2 is SVGAGI (reference sequence). The CDR3 coding sequence is TGTGCCAGCAGTCCCCCGGGACAGGGGGCTTTCGAGCAGTTCTTC. This gives the protein CASSPPGQGAFEQFF.

V and J are TRBV7-4 and TRBJ2-5; no clear D. Near its end, the DNA agrees better with TRBJ2-7, so the J call may be wrong. The CDR3 runs 22 residues. CDR1 and CDR2 (germline): SGHVT, SQSDAQ. Here the CDR3 DNA reads TGTACCATCAGCCCGTCATCTCTCTCGAAGCAACATAATATCCCTACACGAATCGAGCAGTACTTC. Translating it yields CTISPSSLSKQHNIPTRIEQYF.

This clonotype was recorded at least ten times. The rearrangement links TRBV5-4 to TRBJ2-1; 7 bases agree with TRBD2. The ends lost 1 base at V and 5 bases at J; junction bases unmatched: 12. There are 17 residues in the CDR3. CDR1 is SGHNT, CDR2 YYREEE, per germline (reference sequence). CDR3 DNA: TGTGCCAGCAGCTTGTTCCGTGGGGCTAGCGGCGACAATGAGCAGTTCTTC. Amino acids: CASSLFRGASGDNEQFF.

This chain joins TRBV4-1 and TRBJ2-1; tentative D call: TRBD2 (6 bases). Trimming removed 2 bases at V and 0 bases at J, with 17 bases between. The length of the CDR3 is 18 residues. Germline CDR1 is MGHRA and CDR2 is YSYEKL. The CDR3 reads CASSQREVSRTSYNEQFF. Written as DNA, the CDR3 is TGCGCCAGCAGCCAAAGGGAGGTTTCAAGAACCTCCTACAATGAGCAGTTCTTC.

This clonotype was found many times. The chain uses TRBV6-4 and TRBJ2-4; maybe TRBD1 (6 bases). V lost 6 bases to trimming and J lost 8 bases, with 17 bases between them. Germline assignment: CDR1 MRHNA and CDR2 SNTAGT. CDR3 length: 14 residues. Here the CDR3 DNA reads TGTGCCAGCAGCCCCTCGACAGGCTCGCACATTCAGTACTTC. It yields the protein CASSPSTGSHIQYF.

The genes are TRBV5-4 and TRBJ2-7; D gene uncertain. The assigned J gene may be wrong: the sequence end matches TRBJ2-5 better. CDR3 size: 11 residues. Germline V lookup: CDR1 SGHNT, CDR2 YYREEE (reference sequence). CDR3 DNA sequence: TGTGCCAGCAGCCAACTAGAGACCCAGTACTTC. Its translation is CASSQLETQYF.

This clonotype has just a few counts. The CDR3 DNA sequence: TGTGCCACCAGGGTGGGCAATCAGCCCCAGCATTTT. Its protein product is CATRVGNQPQHF. The chain joins TRBV7-2 to TRBJ1-5; a possible D gene is TRBD1 (5 bases). The CDR3 covers 12 residues. Per the germline V gene, CDR1 is SGHTA and CDR2 is FQGNSA. Trimming took off 10 bases at V and 2 bases at J, with 9 bases between the two ends. The full variable domain, its missing parts supplied by reference TRBV7-2 and TRBJ1-5, is GAGVSQSPSNKVTEKGKDVELRCDPISGHTALYWYRQSLGQGLEFLIYFQGNSAPDKSGLPSDRFSAERTGGSVSTLTIQRTQQEDSAVYLCATRVGNQPQHFGDGTRLSIL.

The V gene is TRBV7-8, the J gene TRBJ1-4; TRBD1 is a possible D gene (6 bases). The V gene lost 5 bases and the J gene lost 6 bases, with 13 bases spanning the gap. The V gene's germline CDR1 is SGHVS and CDR2 FQNEAQ. The CDR3 totals 14 residues. The CDR3 protein is CASSRTDKHEKLFF. As DNA, the CDR3 is TGTGCCAGCAGCCGGACAGACAAACATGAAAAACTGTTTTTT.

Judged by abundance, this clonotype is medium-sized. This chain links TRBV7-9 with TRBJ2-5, with TRBD1 matching 10 bases. CDR1 is SEHNR and CDR2 is FQNEAQ in the germline V gene (reference sequence). The CDR3 has 14 residues. With 6 bases clipped from V and 3 bases from J, the junction kept 4 bases outside the gene matches. The CDR3 region is CASRRTGGEETQYF. CDR3 bases: TGTGCCAGCAGACGGACAGGGGGAGAAGAGACCCAGTACTTC.

This clonotype was seen repeatedly, ten times or more. Being one base from a much bigger clone, this may be a read error. The rearrangement links TRBV28 to TRBJ2-1, with 10 nucleotides matching TRBD2. The J call could be wrong; TRBJ2-7 is a better fit for the DNA end. Looked up from germline, CDR1 is MDHEN and CDR2 is SYDVKM. CDR3 length: 14 residues. CDR3 region: CATLAGVSYNEQYF. In DNA, the CDR3 is TGTGCCACCCTAGCGGGAGTCTCCTACAATGAGCAGTACTTC.

This clonotype was found many times. The gene calls are TRBV28 and TRBJ2-7; D assignment may be TRBD1 or TRBD2 (6 bases each). Germline CDR1 is MDHEN and CDR2 is SYDVKM. The V and J ends lost 3 bases and 0 bases respectively, with 21 bases between them. The CDR3 spans 18 residues. This CDR3 is CASSLKGGGLTSSYEQYF. As DNA, the CDR3 is TGTGCCAGCAGTTTGAAAGGAGGGGGGTTAACGAGCTCCTACGAGCAGTACTTC.

Points on this clonotype: Since a much larger clone is just one base distant, this may be a read error. The rearrangement uses TRBV6-6 and TRBJ2-5; 10 bases are shared with TRBD2. The germline gives CDR1 MNHNY, CDR2 SVGAGI (reference sequence). This CDR3 has 15 residues. With 5 bases clipped from V and 11 bases from J, the junction kept 14 bases outside the gene matches. CDR3 nucleotides: TGTGCCAGCAGTCTCCTAGCGGGAGCCTACAATGAGCAGTACTTC. It yields the protein CASSLLAGAYNEQYF.

The J gene is TRBJ2-4, the V gene TRBV11-2; D unclear. The J call may be mistaken, given a closer DNA end match to TRBJ2-7. This CDR3 has 12 residues. Per the germline V gene, CDR1 is SGHAT and CDR2 is FQNNGV. CDR3 in amino acids: CASSLGVYEQYF. CDR3 sequence (DNA): TGTGCCAGCAGCTTAGGTGTCTACGAGCAGTACTTC.